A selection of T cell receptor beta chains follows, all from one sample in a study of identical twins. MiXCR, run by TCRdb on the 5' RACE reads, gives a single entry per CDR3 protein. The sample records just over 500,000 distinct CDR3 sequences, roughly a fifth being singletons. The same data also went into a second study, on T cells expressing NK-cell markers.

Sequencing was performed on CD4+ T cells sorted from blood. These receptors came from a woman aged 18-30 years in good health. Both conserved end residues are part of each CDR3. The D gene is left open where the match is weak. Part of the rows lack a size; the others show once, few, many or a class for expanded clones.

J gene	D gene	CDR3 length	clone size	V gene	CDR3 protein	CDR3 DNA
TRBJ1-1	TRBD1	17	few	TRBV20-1	CSAPAQGATRANTEAFF	TGCAGTGCTCCTGCACAGGGGGCGACGAGGGCGAACACTGAAGCTTTCTTT
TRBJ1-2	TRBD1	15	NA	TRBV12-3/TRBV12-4	CASSFRGQGASGYTF	TGTGCCAGCAGTTTTAGGGGACAGGGTGCCTCTGGCTACACCTTC
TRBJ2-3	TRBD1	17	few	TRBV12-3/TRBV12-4	CASSLAIGQGRTDTQYF	TGTGCCAGCAGTTTAGCGATAGGACAGGGACGCACAGATACGCAGTATTTT
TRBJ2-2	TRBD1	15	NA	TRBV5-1	CASSSTGQGNGELFF	TGCGCCAGCAGCTCAACGGGACAGGGGAACGGGGAGCTGTTTTTT
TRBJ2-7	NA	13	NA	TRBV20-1	CSARGTAGYEQYF	TGCAGTGCTAGAGGGACTGCTGGCTACGAGCAGTACTTC
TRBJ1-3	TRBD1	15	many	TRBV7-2	CASKPQGPSGNTIYF	TGTGCCAGCAAACCACAGGGGCCCTCTGGAAACACCATATATTTT
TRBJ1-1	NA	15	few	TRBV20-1	CSASPGHITYTEAFF	TGCAGTGCTAGTCCTGGACACATTACCTACACTGAAGCTTTCTTT
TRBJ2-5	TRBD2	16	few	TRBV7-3	CASSPGLGAGEETQYF	TGTGCCAGCAGCCCCGGGTTGGGAGCGGGGGAAGAGACCCAGTACTTC
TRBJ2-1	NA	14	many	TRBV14	CASSPKAASGEQFF	TGTGCCAGCAGCCCCAAGGCCGCAAGTGGTGAGCAGTTCTTC
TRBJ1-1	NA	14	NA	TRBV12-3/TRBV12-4	CASSLRRVNTEAFF	TGTGCCAGCAGTTTACGCCGCGTGAACACTGAAGCTTTCTTT
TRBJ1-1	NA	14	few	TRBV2	CASGKPTGSIEAFF	TGTGCCAGCGGGAAGCCGACAGGTAGCATTGAAGCTTTCTTT
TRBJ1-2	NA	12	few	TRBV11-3	CASSRGADGYTF	TGTGCCAGCAGCCGGGGGGCAGATGGCTACACCTTC
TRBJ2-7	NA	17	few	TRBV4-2	CASSQGPSRGRTYEQYF	TGTGCCAGCAGCCAAGGCCCATCCCGGGGAAGGACCTACGAGCAGTACTTC
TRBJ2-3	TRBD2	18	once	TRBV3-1	CTIIPRGGAGGITDTQYF	TGTACCATCATCCCCCGAGGGGGAGCGGGAGGTATCACAGATACGCAGTATTTT
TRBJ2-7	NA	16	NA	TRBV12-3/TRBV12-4	CASSRGGRPSSYEQYF	TGTGCCAGCAGTCGCGGAGGGAGGCCTAGCTCCTACGAGCAGTACTTC
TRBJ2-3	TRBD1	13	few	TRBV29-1	CSVGDRARGTQYF	TGCAGCGTTGGGGACAGGGCTCGGGGTACGCAGTATTTT
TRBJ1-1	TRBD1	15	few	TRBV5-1	CASSLVGTGASEAFF	TGCGCCAGCAGCTTGGTAGGGACAGGGGCCTCTGAAGCTTTCTTT
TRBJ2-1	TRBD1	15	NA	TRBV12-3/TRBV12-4	CASRGDRGQTRGEFF	TGTGCCAGCAGGGGGGACAGGGGGCAAACAAGGGGGGAGTTCTTC
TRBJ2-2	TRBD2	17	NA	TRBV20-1	CSARGMGGLVGTGELFF	TGCAGTGCTAGGGGGATGGGGGGACTAGTCGGTACCGGGGAGCTGTTTTTT
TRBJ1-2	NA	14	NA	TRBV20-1	CSASVGPSNYGYTF	TGCAGTGCTAGCGTAGGACCCTCTAACTATGGCTACACCTTC
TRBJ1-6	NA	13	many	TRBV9	CASSVFINSPLHF	TGTGCCAGCAGCGTTTTTATTAATTCACCCCTCCACTTT
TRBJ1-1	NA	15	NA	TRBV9	CASSANVFPNTEAFF	TGTGCCAGCAGCGCGAATGTCTTTCCGAACACTGAAGCTTTCTTT
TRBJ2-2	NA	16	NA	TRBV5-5	CASSLAPSRNTGELFF	TGTGCCAGCAGCTTGGCCCCGTCCCGGAACACCGGGGAGCTGTTTTTT
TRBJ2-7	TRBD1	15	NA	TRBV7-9	CASSPRDRNSYEQYF	TGTGCCAGCAGCCCCCGGGACAGGAACTCCTACGAGCAGTACTTC
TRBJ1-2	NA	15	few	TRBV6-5	CASSNFQSANYGYTF	TGTGCCAGCAGTAACTTTCAAAGCGCTAACTATGGCTACACCTTC
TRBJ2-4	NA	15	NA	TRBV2	CASTPAPGGQNIQYF	TGTGCCAGCACCCCAGCCCCGGGTGGGCAAAACATTCAGTACTTC
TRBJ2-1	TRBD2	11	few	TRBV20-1	CSASSGGAKFF	TGCAGTGCGTCAAGCGGGGGGGCCAAGTTCTTC
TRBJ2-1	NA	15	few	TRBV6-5	CASSYGGQVWNEQFF	TGTGCCAGCAGTTATGGGGGACAAGTTTGGAATGAGCAGTTCTTC
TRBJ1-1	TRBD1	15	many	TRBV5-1	CASSLGGQMNTEAFF	TGCGCCAGCAGCTTAGGGGGACAGATGAACACTGAAGCTTTCTTT
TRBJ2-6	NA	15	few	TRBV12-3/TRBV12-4	CASRGRLSGANVLTF	TGTGCCAGCAGGGGAAGGCTCTCTGGGGCCAACGTCCTGACTTTC
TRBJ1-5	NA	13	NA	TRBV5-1	CASSSLPTDTQHF	TGCGCCAGCAGCTCCCTGCCCACAGATACGCAGCATTTT